The 28 T cell receptor beta chains below were found in one sample sequenced in a study of cytomegalovirus exposure and HLA in healthy donors. PCR used 60 Vbeta primers and 13 Jbeta primers. The assay was immunoSEQ multiplex PCR, and TCRdb's table has in-frame clones only and misses some. This sample has roughly 100,000 clones, with 65% to 85% found just once. The sequencing input was PBMCs. These receptor sequences come from a man aged 50 to 59 in good health and CMV-seropositive.

The genes are TRBV5-1 and TRBJ2-7; 7 positions match TRBD1. Germline assignment: CDR1 SGHRS and CDR2 YFSETQ. V lost 1 base and J lost 3; bases outside the gene matches: 13. This CDR3 has 17 residues. CDR3 sequence reads: CASSLWTTGVRDYEQYF. Here the CDR3 DNA reads TGCGCCAGCAGCTTGTGGACCACAGGGGTGAGGGACTACGAGCAGTACTTC.

J is TRBJ2-7 and V is TRBV7-3; TRBD2 matches at 10 bases. V was clipped by 3 bases and J by 6 bases; unmatched bases: 11. The CDR3 is 16 amino acids. CDR1 and CDR2 from the germline V gene are SGHTA and FQGTGA. The CDR3 DNA is TGTGCCAGCAGCTTCAAGACACCCGGGACTAGCGCCGAGCAGTACTTC. This translates into CASSFKTPGTSAEQYF.

Turning to this clone: Other DNA sequences within the sample encode an identical CDR3. The chain links TRBV28 to TRBJ1-3, with D unresolved. CDR1 is MDHEN, CDR2 SYDVKM, per germline. V lost 1 base to trimming and J lost 0 bases, with 4 bases between them. CDR3 size: 14 residues. CDR3 region: CASSLSGSGNTIYF. CDR3 in DNA: TGTGCCAGCAGTTTATCCGGCTCTGGAAACACCATATATTTT.

The genes are TRBV19 and TRBJ1-1; D not certain. Trimming left V 4 bases short and J 6 bases short, with 15 bases between. In germline, CDR1 is LNHDA, CDR2 SQIVND (reference sequence). This CDR3 is built from 14 residues. The CDR3 protein is CASSTTTRGAEAFF. The DNA for the CDR3 is TGTGCCAGTAGTACTACGACCCGCGGGGCTGAAGCTTTCTTT.

The chain is built from TRBV27 and TRBJ2-7; 14 nucleotides match TRBD2. This CDR3 has 15 residues. CDR1 MNHEY and CDR2 SMNVEV come from the germline V gene (reference sequence). The V and J ends lost 2 bases and 5 bases, in that order; junction bases with no gene match: 2. The CDR3 DNA is TGTGCCAGCAGTTTAAGACTAGCGGGAGGGCACGAGCAGTACTTC. This translates into CASSLRLAGGHEQYF.

The V gene is TRBV7-8, the J gene TRBJ1-3, with D hard to call. This CDR3 has 14 amino acids. Germline V gives CDR1 SGHVS, CDR2 FQNEAQ. V was cut by 5 bases and J by 0 bases, with 8 bases left in between. The CDR3 is CASSPYNSGNTIYF. In nucleotides, the CDR3 is TGTGCCAGCAGCCCATACAACTCTGGAAACACCATATATTTT.

V and J are TRBV27 and TRBJ2-7; 12 bases agree with TRBD1. This CDR3 has 16 residues. Germline assignment: CDR1 MNHEY and CDR2 SMNVEV (reference sequence). After removal of 6 bases from V and 5 bases from J, the junction contained 11 bases not matched to a gene. CDR3 region: CASSWQSGTGGDEQYF. In DNA, the CDR3 is TGTGCCAGCAGCTGGCAATCCGGGACAGGGGGCGACGAGCAGTACTTC.

The CDR3 DNA reads as TGTGCCAGCAACGGACTAGTTTACACCGGGGAGCTGTTTTTT. Translating gives CASNGLVYTGELFF. The chain uses TRBV2 and TRBJ2-2, with 7 bases identical to TRBD2. Per germline, CDR1 SNHLY and CDR2 FYNNEI. The CDR3 runs to 14 residues. Trimming took 7 bases from V and 3 from J; bases not matched to a gene: 5.

The chain recombines TRBV14 with TRBJ2-5, with 8 positions matching TRBD1. Germline V CDR1 and CDR2: SGHDN, FVKESK. The CDR3 loop spans 14 amino acids. Trimming took 5 bases from V and 5 from J; bases not matched to a gene: 7. The CDR3 spells CASSYRQGWETQYF. CDR3 coding DNA: TGTGCCAGCAGCTACCGACAGGGGTGGGAGACCCAGTACTTC.

The rearrangement joins TRBV7-2 to TRBJ2-7; D gene unclear. This CDR3 has 12 amino acids. V was cut by 5 bases and J by 4 bases, with 9 bases left in between. Germline V gene data show CDR1 as SGHTA and CDR2 as FQGNSA. For the CDR3, the DNA is TGTGCCAGCAGCCTGACAAGTTACGAGCAGTACTTC. It codes for CASSLTSYEQYF.

J is TRBJ1-1 and V is TRBV7-3; 9 nucleotides agree with TRBD1. The V gene's germline CDR1 is SGHTA and CDR2 FQGTGA. This CDR3 is 15 amino acids long. V dropped 6 bases and J dropped 1; count of bases not matched to a gene: 6. The DNA of the CDR3 is TGTGCCAGCAGTGCTACAGGGGGCTCGAACACTGAAGCTTTCTTT. This translates into CASSATGGSNTEAFF.

This clone has only one observation. The rearrangement joins TRBV5-1 to TRBJ2-5; 8 bases agree with TRBD1. V shed 3 bases and J 4 bases; nucleotides not matched to a gene: 5. CDR3 length: 14 amino acids. Germline V gene sequence: CDR1 SGHRS, CDR2 YFSETQ. The CDR3 coding sequence is TGCGCCAGCAGCTACGCAGGGGGCCCAGAGACCCAGTACTTC. Encoded protein: CASSYAGGPETQYF.

This clone has only a few counts. J is TRBJ1-1 and V is TRBV19; TRBD1 matches 8 bases. Germline CDR1 and CDR2: LNHDA and SQIVND (reference sequence). After removal of 5 bases from V and 3 bases from J, the junction contained 2 bases not matched to a gene. The CDR3 has 13 amino acids. CDR3 DNA sequence: TGTGCCAGTAGTGCGGACAGGGACACTGAAGCTTTCTTT. It yields the protein CASSADRDTEAFF.

V is TRBV5-1 and J is TRBJ2-5; TRBD2 matches at 13 bases. Trimming at V came to 3 bases and at J to 11 bases, leaving 10 bases not matched to a gene. The CDR3 covers 15 residues. CDR1 and CDR2 from the germline V gene are SGHRS and YFSETQ. The CDR3 region is CASSSGLAGVYEQYF. The CDR3 region has the DNA TGCGCCAGCAGCTCCGGACTAGCGGGAGTGTATGAGCAGTACTTC.

The rearrangement joins TRBV2 to TRBJ2-1, with TRBD2 identical over 11 bases. Germline assignment: CDR1 SNHLY and CDR2 FYNNEI. Trimming took 1 base from V and 4 from J; bases not matched to a gene: 3. CDR3 size: 16 residues. DNA of the CDR3: TGTGCCAGCAGTGAAGGGGGACTAGCGGCGTACAATGAGCAGTTCTTC. It translates to CASSEGGLAAYNEQFF.

Here the CDR3 reads CASSGHRMNTEAFF. DNA of the CDR3: TGTGCCAGTAGTGGGCACAGGATGAACACTGAAGCTTTCTTT. The chain links TRBV19 to TRBJ1-1, with a possible D match to TRBD1 (5 bases). Germline-derived CDR1 and CDR2 are LNHDA and SQIVND (reference sequence). The CDR3 extends over 14 amino acids. Trimming pared 5 bases from V and 0 bases from J, leaving 10 bases between.

V gene TRBV19 combines with J gene TRBJ2-5, with D unclear. Germline CDR1 reads LNHDA; CDR2 reads SQIVND (reference sequence). The CDR3 runs 16 residues. Trimming stripped 5 bases from V and 3 bases from J, with 19 bases between. CDR3 protein: CASSFGLGRPEETQYF. In DNA form, the CDR3 reads TGTGCCAGTAGTTTTGGGTTGGGCAGGCCAGAAGAGACCCAGTACTTC.

V is TRBV11-2 and J is TRBJ1-4, with TRBD1 matching 7 bases. V dropped 1 base and J dropped 7; count of bases not matched to a gene: 12. Germline values: CDR1 SGHAT, CDR2 FQNNGV. CDR3 length equals 17 residues. The CDR3 DNA reads TGTGCCAGCAGCTTAGGGTCCCGACAGGGTGTTTCTGAAAAACTGTTTTTT. This encodes CASSLGSRQGVSEKLFF.

The chain combines TRBV10-3 with TRBJ2-5; 7 bases match TRBD1. The J call may be incorrect, as the DNA end agrees better with TRBJ2-7. The CDR3 consists of 15 residues. Germline CDR1 reads ENHRY; CDR2 reads SYGVKD. CDR3 loop: CAISVGQGGQYEQYF. The CDR3, as DNA: TGTGCCATCAGTGTGGGTCAAGGGGGCCAGTACGAGCAGTACTTC.

Concerning this clone itself: As the CDR3 is not closed by the conserved phenylalanine or tryptophan, this likely results from a read error. The DNA is left out, because the CDR3 cannot be placed on it with certainty; the CDR3 is given as TCRdb lists it. The chain carries TRBV28 and TRBJ1-2. The germline gives CDR1 MDHEN, CDR2 SYDVKM. The CDR3 adds up to 14 amino acids, both ends counted. CDR3 loop: CASSAAGTTVLLGI.

This clone appeared once. The V and J genes are TRBV7-2 and TRBJ2-7; D unresolved. CDR3 length: 15 residues. Germline values: CDR1 SGHTA, CDR2 FQGNSA. Trimming cost V 4 bases and J 0 bases, with 13 bases left between them. CDR3: CASSSDLAASYEQYF. CDR3 nucleotide sequence: TGTGCCAGCAGCTCCGACTTGGCAGCCTCCTACGAGCAGTACTTC.

A few counts support this clone. Other nucleotide sequences from this sample produce the same CDR3. V is TRBV9 and J is TRBJ2-3, with 10 bases aligning to TRBD2. The junction had 5 bases not matched to a gene; V was cut back by 3 bases and J by 4 bases. CDR3 size: 15 residues. Germline loops: CDR1 SGDLS, CDR2 YYNGEE. This CDR3 reads CASSAASGSADTQYF. The CDR3 region has the DNA TGTGCCAGCAGCGCAGCTAGCGGGAGTGCAGATACGCAGTATTTT.

The CDR3 spells CASSVGTSGRLSTDTQYF. The CDR3 DNA follows: TGTGCCAGCAGCGTTGGGACTAGCGGGAGACTTAGCACAGATACGCAGTATTTT. The V call is TRBV9, the J call TRBJ2-3, with 14 bases lining up with TRBD2. From germline, CDR1 is SGDLS and CDR2 YYNGEE. Trimming removed 2 bases from V and 0 bases from J; junction bases left unmatched: 5. CDR3 length: 18 amino acids.

The genes are TRBV25-1 and TRBJ1-1, with TRBD1 matching over 8 bases. The germline gives CDR1 MGHDK, CDR2 SYGVNS. The CDR3 runs 15 residues. J lost 8 bases, V lost 1 base, and 9 bases had no gene match. CDR3 sequence reads: CASSELGIWTGEAFF. CDR3 bases: TGTGCCAGCAGTGAATTGGGAATTTGGACAGGGGAAGCTTTCTTT. Full variable domain (remainder filled in from reference TRBV25-1 and TRBJ1-1): EADIYQTPRYLVIGTGKKITLECSQTMGHDKMYWYQQDPGMELHLIHYSYGVNSTEKGDLSSESTVSRIRTEHFPLTLESARPSHTSQYLCASSELGIWTGEAFFGQGTRLTVV.

The J gene is TRBJ1-2, the V gene TRBV11-2, with 7 bases fitting TRBD1. V dropped 5 bases and J dropped 0; count of bases not matched to a gene: 9. Germline V gives CDR1 SGHAT, CDR2 FQNNGV. This CDR3 has 16 amino acids. CDR3 amino acids: CASSPTPGQTNYGYTF. The CDR3 region has the DNA TGTGCCAGCAGCCCGACCCCGGGACAGACTAACTATGGCTACACCTTC.

This sequence joins TRBV30 and TRBJ2-1; 10 nucleotides align to TRBD2. This CDR3 is built from 21 residues. Germline V gene sequence: CDR1 GTSNPN, CDR2 SVGIG (reference sequence). V lost 2 bases to trimming and J lost 0 bases; unmatched junction nucleotides: 19. The CDR3 DNA follows: TGTGCCTGGAGTAGCTGGGGGCGAGGGCTAGCGGGAGTTAGCTCCTACAATGAGCAGTTCTTC. Its protein product is CAWSSWGRGLAGVSSYNEQFF. Supplemented by reference TRBV30 and TRBJ2-1, the full variable domain reads SQTIHQWPATLVQPVGSPLSLECTVEGTSNPNLYWYRQAAGRGLQLLFYSVGIGQISSEVPQNLSASRPQDRQFILSSKKLLLSDSGFYLCAWSSWGRGLAGVSSYNEQFFGPGTRLTVL.

The gene calls are TRBV9 and TRBJ2-2, with D tentatively TRBD2 (6 bases). The CDR3 has 14 amino acids. The ends were cut back, 0 bases at V and 6 bases at J, with 9 bases in the middle. CDR1 and CDR2 (germline): SGDLS, YYNGEE. Written as DNA, the CDR3 is TGTGCCAGCAGCGTAGCTTCGGGGGCCGGGGAGCTGTTTTTT. It codes for CASSVASGAGELFF.

To note about this clone: One end of the junction varies from germline; a read error may be responsible. The rearrangement uses TRBV7-9 and TRBJ2-2, with TRBD2 as a possible D gene (6 bases). Germline V gives CDR1 SEHNR, CDR2 FQNEAQ (reference sequence). The CDR3 is made up of 15 amino acids. CDR3 amino acids: CSSSLSASVTGELFF. In nucleotides, the CDR3 is TGTTCCAGCAGCTTGTCGGCTAGCGTCACCGGGGAGCTGTTTTTT.